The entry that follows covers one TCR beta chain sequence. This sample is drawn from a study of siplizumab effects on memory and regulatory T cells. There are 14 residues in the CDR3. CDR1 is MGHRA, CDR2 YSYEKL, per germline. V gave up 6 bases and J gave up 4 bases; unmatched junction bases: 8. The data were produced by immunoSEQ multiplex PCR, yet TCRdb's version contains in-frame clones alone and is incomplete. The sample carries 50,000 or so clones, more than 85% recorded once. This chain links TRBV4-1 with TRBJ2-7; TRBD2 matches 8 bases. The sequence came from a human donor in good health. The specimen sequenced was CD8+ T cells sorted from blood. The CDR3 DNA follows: TGCGCCAGCAGTCCCCTGGAGCGGGAGTACGAGCAGTACTTC. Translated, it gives CASSPLEREYEQYF.